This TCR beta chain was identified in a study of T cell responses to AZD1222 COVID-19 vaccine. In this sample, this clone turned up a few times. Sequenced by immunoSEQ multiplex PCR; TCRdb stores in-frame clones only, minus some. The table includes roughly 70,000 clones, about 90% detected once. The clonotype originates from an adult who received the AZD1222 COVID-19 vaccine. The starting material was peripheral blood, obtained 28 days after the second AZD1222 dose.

CDR3 sequence: CASSLGQGETQYF. CDR3 in DNA: TGTGCCAGCAGCTTGGGACAGGGAGAGACCCAGTACTTC. The chain is built from TRBV7-9 and TRBJ2-5; TRBD1 agrees at 9 bases. This CDR3 is built from 13 residues. Germline loops: CDR1 SEHNR, CDR2 FQNEAQ (reference sequence). Unmatched junction bases numbered 0, after V lost 3 bases and J lost 4 bases.